This T cell receptor (beta chain) was identified in a study of blood T cell repertoires in COVID-19. V gave up 6 bases and J gave up 1 base, with 13 bases separating them. The CDR3 runs 15 residues. Germline CDR1 MDHEN, CDR2 SYDVKM. Enrollees, roughly 18 to 90 years old, lived in approximately 25 US areas. Participant-reported clinical history was the basis for cohort assignment. Symptom resolution, clearance, or two negative PCRs marked donors in Cohort 3 as recovered. How the authors handled the data: Amplification with reference gene primers provided the estimates of nucleated cell counts. The assay was immunoSEQ multiplex PCR, and TCRdb's table has in-frame clones only and misses some. Clone size and the V and J calls come from that table; the DNA yielded D and trimming. In the table there are about 340,000 clones, 92% of which are singletons.

The clonotype originates from a woman aged 25 to 39 who had recovered from COVID-19. The sample taken for sequencing was PBMCs or T cells enriched from blood (not recorded which). The rearrangement joins TRBV28 to TRBJ1-3; unclear D gene. Written as DNA, the CDR3 is TGTGCCAGCAGCGTAAATCACAGATCTGGAAACACCATATATTTT. It yields the protein CASSVNHRSGNTIYF. Drawing the rest from reference TRBV28 and TRBJ1-3, the complete variable domain is DVKVTQSSRYLVKRTGEKVFLECVQDMDHENMFWYRQDPGLGLRLIYFSYDVKMKEKGDIPEGYSVSREKKERFSLILESASTNQTSMYLCASSVNHRSGNTIYFGEGSWLTVV.